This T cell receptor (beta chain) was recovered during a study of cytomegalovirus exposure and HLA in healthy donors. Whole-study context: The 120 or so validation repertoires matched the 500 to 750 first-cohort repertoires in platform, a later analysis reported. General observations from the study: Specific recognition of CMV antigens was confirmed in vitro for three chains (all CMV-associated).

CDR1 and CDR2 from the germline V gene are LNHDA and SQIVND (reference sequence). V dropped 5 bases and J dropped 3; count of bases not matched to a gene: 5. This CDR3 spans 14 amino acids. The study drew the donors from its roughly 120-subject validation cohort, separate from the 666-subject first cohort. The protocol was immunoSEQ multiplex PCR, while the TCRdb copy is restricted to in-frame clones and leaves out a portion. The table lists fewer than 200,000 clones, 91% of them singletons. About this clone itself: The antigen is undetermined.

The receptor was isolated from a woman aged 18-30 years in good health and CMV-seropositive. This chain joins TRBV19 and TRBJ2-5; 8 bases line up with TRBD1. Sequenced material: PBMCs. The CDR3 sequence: CASSVTGGKETQYF. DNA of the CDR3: TGTGCCAGTAGTGTAACAGGGGGAAAAGAGACCCAGTACTTC.